The rows below give T cell receptor beta chains drawn from one sample of a study of identical twins. TCRdb called the 5' RACE reads again in MiXCR, with one record for every CDR3 protein. The sample consists of 450,000 or so distinct CDR3 sequences, 12% to 15% of them appearing once. These sequences were also reported in another study, on yellow fever vaccine responses in identical twins.

Sequenced input: CD4+ T cells sorted from blood. These receptors were collected from a woman aged 18-29 years in good health. CDR3s include the opening cysteine and the closing phenylalanine or tryptophan. D genes are given only for firm matches. For some rows the clone size is stated as once, few or many, or as a class when expanded; others skip it.

clone_size,d_call,v_call,j_call,cdr3_nt,cdr3_aa
-,-,TRBV5-1,TRBJ2-1,TGCGCCAGCAGCTTGGAGCCGGTCACCTACAATGAGCAGTTCTTC,CASSLEPVTYNEQFF
few,-,TRBV7-9,TRBJ2-2,TGTGCCAGCAGCCCCCGGGACGATGGGCCGGGGGAGCTGTTTTTT,CASSPRDDGPGELFF
-,TRBD2,TRBV20-1,TRBJ2-1,TGCAGTGCTAGAGAGGGGTCTAGCGGGAGTTACGAGCAGTTCTTC,CSAREGSSGSYEQFF
-,-,TRBV12-3/TRBV12-4,TRBJ1-5,TGTGCCAGCAGTTTAATAGCGTCAGGGAGACAGCCCCAGCATTTT,CASSLIASGRQPQHF
-,-,TRBV2,TRBJ2-2,TGTGCCAGCAGTGAGACGCCAGCGAACACCGGGGAGCTGTTTTTT,CASSETPANTGELFF
once,TRBD1,TRBV7-9,TRBJ2-6,TGTGCCAGCGCCCCGGGACAGCCCATCTCTGGGGCCAACGTCCTGACTTTC,CASAPGQPISGANVLTF
-,-,TRBV12-2,TRBJ2-1,TGTGCAACGAGGACAGGACGAAACTCCTACAATGAGCAGTTCTTC,CATRTGRNSYNEQFF
few,-,TRBV10-3,TRBJ2-7,TGTGCCATCAGCGGTGGACAGGCGGAGGGTATATACGAGCAGTACTTC,CAISGGQAEGIYEQYF
few,-,TRBV6-5,TRBJ1-1,TGTGCCAGCAGTTCTGAATCAGGGTGGGCTGAAGCTTTCTTT,CASSSESGWAEAFF
-,TRBD1,TRBV29-1,TRBJ2-7,TGCAGCGTTAGCAACGGACAGGGGGGAGGCGAGCAGTACTTC,CSVSNGQGGGEQYF
-,-,TRBV6-2/TRBV6-3,TRBJ1-1,TGTGCCAGCAGAGGCAGACTGAACACTGAAGCTTTCTTT,CASRGRLNTEAFF
-,-,TRBV5-5,TRBJ2-7,TGTGCCAGCAGCTTGGAGCAGGGGCTTTCCTCCTACGAGCAGTACTTC,CASSLEQGLSSYEQYF
-,-,TRBV18,TRBJ2-7,TGTGCCAGCTCACCCGACAAGTTCTCCTACGAGCAGTACTTC,CASSPDKFSYEQYF
-,TRBD2,TRBV28,TRBJ2-3,TGTGCCAGCAGGGAACCGGGACTAGCGGGAGCTAGCACAGATACGCAGTATTTT,CASREPGLAGASTDTQYF
few,-,TRBV7-9,TRBJ2-3,TGTGCCAGCAGCTTAGGTCCAGGGCCCACAGATACGCAGTATTTT,CASSLGPGPTDTQYF
few,-,TRBV5-1,TRBJ2-1,TGCGCCAGCAGCTCGAGGGTACTAGGGGACGTACGAAATGAGCAGTTCTTC,CASSSRVLGDVRNEQFF
few,-,TRBV5-6,TRBJ2-5,TGTGCCAGCAGCTTAGGTGATTCGGAGACCCAGTACTTC,CASSLGDSETQYF
-,-,TRBV7-6,TRBJ2-2,TGTGCCAGCAGCTTAGTCGTTTTGGGGGGGCCGGTCACCGGGGAGCTGTTTTTT,CASSLVVLGGPVTGELFF
many,-,TRBV6-1,TRBJ1-4,TGTGCCAGCAGTGAAGCGCTTCGAAATAGATATAATGAAAAACTGTTTTTT,CASSEALRNRYNEKLFF
few,-,TRBV28,TRBJ2-1,TGTGCCAGCAGCTTTACCGGGCCCGGTAAACACAATGAGCAGTTCTTC,CASSFTGPGKHNEQFF
-,TRBD1,TRBV20-1,TRBJ1-2,TGCAGTGCTAGAGATCGACAGGGGAGGGGTGGCTACACCTTC,CSARDRQGRGGYTF
few,-,TRBV9,TRBJ2-1,TGTGCCAGCAGCGTAGGGCTAATTAAGCAGTTCTTC,CASSVGLIKQFF
few,TRBD2,TRBV28,TRBJ2-2,TGTGCCAGCAGCGTCGGGGGGACGCGGACCGGGGAGCTGTTTTTT,CASSVGGTRTGELFF
few,-,TRBV15,TRBJ2-7,TGTGCCACCAGCAGAGACTGGACCTACGAGCAGTACTTC,CATSRDWTYEQYF
few,-,TRBV12-3/TRBV12-4,TRBJ2-1,TGTGCCAGCAGTTTAGCGACCCAGAGGTACAATGAGCAGTTCTTC,CASSLATQRYNEQFF
-,-,TRBV18,TRBJ1-1,TGTGCCAGCTCACCACCGCTCATGAACACTGAAGCTTTCTTT,CASSPPLMNTEAFF
few,-,TRBV6-1,TRBJ1-4,TGTGCCAGCAGCAACCGGGCCGCAACTAATGAAAAACTGTTTTTT,CASSNRAATNEKLFF
-,-,TRBV11-2,TRBJ1-3,TGTGCCAGCAGCTTTTCTACGTGGGGACTAGGATCTGGAAACACCATATATTTT,CASSFSTWGLGSGNTIYF
-,-,TRBV7-2,TRBJ2-3,TGTGCCAGCAGCTTACGATTCGGGGCAGATACGCAGTATTTT,CASSLRFGADTQYF
-,-,TRBV6-1,TRBJ2-1,TGTGCCAGCTATCCGGACTACTCCTACAATGAGCAGTTCTTC,CASYPDYSYNEQFF
-,TRBD2,TRBV3-1,TRBJ2-3,TGTGCCAGCAGCCTACTAGCGGGGCTAGGCACAGATACGCAGTATTTT,CASSLLAGLGTDTQYF
many,TRBD2,TRBV20-1,TRBJ2-1,TGCAGTGCTAGAGATCAGAGCGGGAGATCCTACAATGAGCAGTTCTTC,CSARDQSGRSYNEQFF
many,TRBD1,TRBV5-1,TRBJ1-2,TGCGCCAGCAGCAGGCCCGGGACAGGGGACGACTATGGCTACACCTTC,CASSRPGTGDDYGYTF
-,TRBD1,TRBV5-1,TRBJ1-4,TGCGCCAGCAGCCGGATGACAGGGGGCGCGGGTGAAAAACTGTTTTTT,CASSRMTGGAGEKLFF
many,-,TRBV11-2,TRBJ1-5,TGTGCCAGCAGCCAGGGTCTCAGCAATCAGCCCCAGCATTTT,CASSQGLSNQPQHF
few,TRBD1,TRBV6-1,TRBJ2-2,TGTGCCAGCGGGGGACAGGGATTGCCCGGGGAGCTGTTTTTT,CASGGQGLPGELFF
many,-,TRBV5-1,TRBJ2-1,TGCGCCAGCAGCTGGGCGTCTTCCTACAATGAGCAGTTCTTC,CASSWASSYNEQFF
few,TRBD1,TRBV5-6,TRBJ2-7,TGTGCCAGCAGCGCCCCGGGACAGGGTAACTACGAGCAGTACTTC,CASSAPGQGNYEQYF
many,-,TRBV12-3/TRBV12-4,TRBJ2-6,TGTGCCAGCAGTTTTGGTCGGGCCTCTGGGGCCAACGTCCTGACTTTC,CASSFGRASGANVLTF
few,-,TRBV4-3,TRBJ2-1,TGCGCCAGCAGCCGGGCGGACTCCTACAATGAGCAGTTCTTC,CASSRADSYNEQFF
-,TRBD2,TRBV6-1,TRBJ2-3,TGTGCCAGCAGTGATCTACTAGCGGGAGGATGGCCCACAGATACGCAGTATTTT,CASSDLLAGGWPTDTQYF
-,-,TRBV5-1,TRBJ2-3,TGCGCCAGCAGCCCCTCGAGATACACAGATACGCAGTATTTT,CASSPSRYTDTQYF
-,-,TRBV6-2/TRBV6-3,TRBJ2-1,TGTGCCAGCACCCCCTATGTGGGCGGGCTCCTTAGCTTCAATGAGCAGTTCTTC,CASTPYVGGLLSFNEQFF
many,-,TRBV27,TRBJ1-1,TGTGCCAGCAGCTTCAGGGGAAACACTGAAGCTTTCTTT,CASSFRGNTEAFF
few,-,TRBV12-3/TRBV12-4,TRBJ1-5,TGTGCCAGCAGTCATCGTAGCAATCAGCCCCAGCATTTT,CASSHRSNQPQHF
few,-,TRBV4-3,TRBJ2-3,TGCGCCAGCAGCCAAGACCTCCTAGCCCCAGATACGCAGTATTTT,CASSQDLLAPDTQYF
-,-,TRBV18,TRBJ1-5,TGTGCCAGCTCACCGCCTGTGGCGGGACCCAATCAGCCCCAGCATTTT,CASSPPVAGPNQPQHF
-,TRBD2,TRBV10-3,TRBJ2-7,TGTGCCATCAGGGGGAGCGGGGGAACCTACGAGCAGTACTTC,CAIRGSGGTYEQYF
-,-,TRBV20-1,TRBJ2-3,TGCAGTGCCAGAAAGACAGCGATGTACACAGATACGCAGTATTTT,CSARKTAMYTDTQYF
few,-,TRBV12-3/TRBV12-4,TRBJ2-2,TGTGCCAGCAGATCGGACAGCAACACCGGGGAGCTGTTTTTT,CASRSDSNTGELFF
-,TRBD2,TRBV3-1,TRBJ2-1,TGTGCCAGCAGCCATTTAGCGGGAGTAGGCAATGAGCAGTTCTTC,CASSHLAGVGNEQFF
few,-,TRBV2,TRBJ2-7,TGTGCCAGCAGGGTCCTTTCTCAGCCCCTGATCTCCTACGAGCAGTACTTC,CASRVLSQPLISYEQYF
-,-,TRBV20-1,TRBJ2-5,TGCAGTGTCCACTCGGCCAGGGCCGTTGCGCGGACCCAGTACTTC,CSVHSARAVARTQYF